One and the same sample provided the 23 T cell receptor beta chains below, sequenced in a study of cytomegalovirus exposure and HLA in healthy donors. The PCR made use of 60 Vbeta and 13 Jbeta primers. TCRdb keeps only in-frame clones here, not all; method: immunoSEQ multiplex PCR. The sample holds about 98,000 clones, 65% to 80% seen once. Sequencing was performed on PBMCs. These receptors were taken from a human donor in good health.

This clone was detected once. The CDR3 sequence is CASSFSPRGRDYNEQFF. The CDR3 coding sequence is TGCGCCAGCAGTTTCTCCCCACGCGGGAGGGATTACAATGAGCAGTTCTTC. This rearrangement joins TRBV10-1 to TRBJ2-1; TRBD2 agrees at 9 bases. Germline CDR1 and CDR2: WNHNN and SYGVQD (reference sequence). V trimming: 5 bases; J trimming: 4 bases; junction bases outside the gene matches: 12. The CDR3 consists of 17 residues.

The V call is TRBV9, the J call TRBJ1-5; TRBD1 matches at 11 bases. The CDR3 totals 16 residues. Germline-derived CDR1 and CDR2 are SGDLS and YYNGEE. V trimming: 3 bases; J trimming: 0 bases; junction bases outside the gene matches: 2. The CDR3 region is CASSAGTGGSNQPQHF. CDR3 sequence (DNA): TGTGCCAGCAGCGCAGGGACAGGGGGTAGCAATCAGCCCCAGCATTTT.

This clone occurred a few times. The rearrangement uses TRBV11-2 and TRBJ2-4; 9 bases match TRBD2. Trimming took 5 bases from V and 2 from J; bases not matched to a gene: 7. The CDR3 is made up of 16 amino acids. Germline values: CDR1 SGHAT, CDR2 FQNNGV. CDR3 bases: TGTGCCAGCAGCCCATCTAGCGGGAACCCCAAAAACATTCAGTACTTC. Translating it yields CASSPSSGNPKNIQYF.

This sequence joins TRBV29-1 and TRBJ1-1; perhaps TRBD1 as D (5 bases). The V gene lost 3 bases and the J gene lost 0 bases, with 11 bases spanning the gap. Germline CDR1 SQVTM, CDR2 ANQGSEA. This CDR3 has 14 residues. Written as DNA, the CDR3 is TGCAGCGTTGATGGGGGACTCATGAACACTGAAGCTTTCTTT. As protein: CSVDGGLMNTEAFF.

This clone has only a few counts. The CDR3 region is CASSQDLFRGYEQYF. CDR3 nucleotides: TGTGCCAGCAGCCAAGATCTTTTCAGGGGCTACGAGCAGTACTTC. The chain employs TRBV14 and TRBJ2-7; tentative D call: TRBD1 (6 bases). There are 15 residues in the CDR3. In germline, CDR1 is SGHDN, CDR2 FVKESK. Trimming left V 0 bases short and J 3 bases short, with 12 bases between.

The chain combines TRBV19 with TRBJ2-7, with D possibly matching TRBD1 (5 bases). The CDR3 extends over 14 amino acids. V lost 4 bases to trimming and J lost 0 bases, with 10 bases between them. Germline loops: CDR1 LNHDA, CDR2 SQIVND (reference sequence). In nucleotides, the CDR3 is TGTGCCAGTAGTAGACAGCCTAACTCCTACGAGCAGTACTTC. It translates to CASSRQPNSYEQYF.

The chain links TRBV6-5 to TRBJ1-2; no clear D. CDR1 and CDR2 from the germline V gene are MNHEY and SVGAGI. The CDR3 consists of 11 residues. V was trimmed by 6 bases and J by 4 bases, leaving 6 bases between them. CDR3 residues: CASSGIYGYTF. The CDR3 coding sequence is TGTGCCAGCAGCGGGATCTATGGCTACACCTTC.

This clone was seen a few times. The V gene is TRBV27, the J gene TRBJ2-7; D unresolved. Per the germline V gene, CDR1 is MNHEY and CDR2 is SMNVEV (reference sequence). CDR3 size: 14 residues. Trimming took 8 bases from V and 2 from J, leaving 16 bases between them. The DNA for the CDR3 is TGTGCCAGCCGCAACAGCCGGTGGGCCTACGAGCAGTACTTC. Translated: CASRNSRWAYEQYF.

This clone has a handful of counts. The chain uses TRBV6-4 and TRBJ1-2; 7 positions match TRBD1. Germline CDR1 reads MRHNA; CDR2 reads SNTAGT. CDR3 size: 10 residues. J gave up 5 bases and V 10 bases, and 1 base lay outside the gene matches. CDR3 amino acids: CATQGYGYTF. CDR3 sequence (DNA): TGTGCCACACAGGGGTATGGCTACACCTTC.

This clone was found once. The chain employs TRBV5-8 and TRBJ2-6, with a weak D call TRBD1 (6 bases). V was trimmed by 3 bases and J by 0 bases, leaving 10 bases between them. The CDR3 runs to 16 residues. From germline, CDR1 is SGHTS and CDR2 YDEGEE. CDR3 in DNA: TGTGCCAGCAGCTCAGGACAGCTCTCTGGGGCCAACGTCCTGACTTTC. Residues: CASSSGQLSGANVLTF.

V is TRBV6-1 and J is TRBJ1-4; weak D call: TRBD1 (5 bases). Germline assignment: CDR1 MNHNS and CDR2 SASEGT. The CDR3 length is 13 residues. V was trimmed by 2 bases and J by 15 bases, leaving 16 bases between them. CDR3 DNA sequence: TGTGCCAGCAGTGAAAGTGGCAGGGTCGGTATGTTTTTT. Its translation: CASSESGRVGMFF.

This clone was seen a few times. The chain combines TRBV6-6 with TRBJ1-2; 7 bases match TRBD1. V was pared by 7 bases and J by 14 bases, with 13 bases of the junction left unmatched. From germline, CDR1 is MNHNY and CDR2 SVGAGI (reference sequence). The CDR3 totals 12 residues. The CDR3 DNA reads as TGTGCCAGCACCACCCGGGACAGCGGATCGACCTTC. Translating gives CASTTRDSGSTF.

The V and J genes are TRBV27 and TRBJ1-3; 8 bases map to TRBD1. CDR1 MNHEY and CDR2 SMNVEV come from the germline V gene (reference sequence). This CDR3 is 15 amino acids long. J gave up 2 bases and V 4 bases, and 4 bases lay outside the gene matches. DNA for the CDR3: TGTGCCAGCAGTTCTTGGACAGGGCCTGGAAACACCATATATTTT. As protein: CASSSWTGPGNTIYF.

J is TRBJ2-1 and V is TRBV9, with 10 positions matching TRBD2. The germline gives CDR1 SGDLS, CDR2 YYNGEE. The CDR3 extends over 17 amino acids. Trimming removed 0 bases from V and 3 bases from J; junction bases left unmatched: 6. This CDR3 is CASSVGPSGGLYNEQFF. The CDR3 bases are TGTGCCAGCAGCGTAGGCCCTAGCGGGGGTCTCTACAATGAGCAGTTCTTC.

V usage is TRBV6-5 and J usage is TRBJ1-3; D remains ambiguous. CDR3 length: 12 residues. Germline values: CDR1 MNHEY, CDR2 SVGAGI. V was cut by 8 bases and J by 3 bases, with 8 bases left in between. The CDR3 nucleotides read TGTGCCAGCGCCGGGAGTGGAAACACCATATATTTT. It is translated as CASAGSGNTIYF.

The chain joins TRBV5-1 to TRBJ1-2, with 9 positions matching TRBD1. Germline CDR1 is SGHRS and CDR2 is YFSETQ. V was pared by 0 bases and J by 12 bases, with 3 bases of the junction left unmatched. The CDR3 runs to 12 residues. CDR3 nucleotides: TGCGCCAGCAGCTTGGGGGGGACAGGGCACACCTTC. Translated, it gives CASSLGGTGHTF.

With respect to this clone: One end of the junction is discordant with germline, which a read error may explain. The V gene is TRBV25-1, the J gene TRBJ1-2; D ambiguous. The CDR3 sequence is 12 residues long. CDR1 and CDR2 from the germline V gene are MGHDK and SYGVNS. The CDR3 is CASSLGRVPLSF. CDR3 in DNA: TGTGCCAGCAGTTTGGGTCGGGTTCCCCTATCATTC.

This clone was recorded only once. The genes are TRBV6-5 and TRBJ1-3, with D uncertain. Trimming pared 3 bases from V and 0 bases from J, leaving 9 bases between. The CDR3 consists of 15 residues. Germline-derived CDR1 and CDR2 are MNHEY and SVGAGI. As DNA, the CDR3 is TGTGCCAGCAGTTATTCCGGGTACTCTGGAAACACCATATATTTT. Its protein is CASSYSGYSGNTIYF.

This clone occurred once. As DNA, the CDR3 is TGTGCCAGCAAGGAGGGGCTAGCGAACACCGGGGAGCTGTTTTTT. Protein: CASKEGLANTGELFF. The chain carries TRBV6-5 and TRBJ2-2, with D perhaps TRBD2 (6 bases). Germline assignment: CDR1 MNHEY and CDR2 SVGAGI. The V and J ends lost 7 bases and 0 bases respectively, with 12 bases between them. CDR3 length: 15 amino acids.

J is TRBJ1-1 and V is TRBV29-1; 9 bases line up with TRBD1. Looked up from germline, CDR1 is SQVTM and CDR2 is ANQGSEA. V was clipped by 4 bases and J by 2 bases; unmatched bases: 14. This CDR3 comprises 17 residues. DNA of the CDR3: TGCAGCGTTGTAATGGGGCTGATGGGACAGGGTAACACTGAAGCTTTCTTT. This gives the protein CSVVMGLMGQGNTEAFF.

This clone was found once. The chain employs TRBV18 and TRBJ1-4; the match to TRBD1 covers 9 bases. This CDR3 has 14 residues. The ends lost 4 bases at V and 7 bases at J; junction bases unmatched: 4. CDR1 is KGHSH and CDR2 is LQKENI in the germline V gene. The CDR3 is CASSQTGGGEKLFF. The CDR3 DNA sequence: TGTGCCAGCTCACAGACAGGGGGAGGTGAAAAACTGTTTTTT. The full variable domain, completed using reference TRBV18 and TRBJ1-4, is NAGVMQNPRHLVRRRGQEARLRCSPMKGHSHVYWYRQLPEEGLKFMVYLQKENIIDESGMPKERFSAEFPKEGPSILRIQQVVRGDSAAYFCASSQTGGGEKLFFGSGTQLSVL.

The chain employs TRBV7-2 and TRBJ2-6; TRBD2 might be the D (5 bases). The CDR3 totals 18 residues. The germline CDR1 and CDR2 sequences are SGHTA and FQGNSA. Trimming stripped 0 bases from V and 0 bases from J, with 12 bases between. This chain's CDR3 is CASSLASGAVSGANVLTF. The CDR3 nucleotides read TGTGCCAGCAGCTTAGCGAGTGGAGCGGTCTCTGGGGCCAACGTCCTGACTTTC.

This chain connects TRBV29-1 to TRBJ1-2; TRBD1 is a possible D gene (5 bases). Germline V lookup: CDR1 SQVTM, CDR2 ANQGSEA. Trimming took off 2 bases at V and 7 bases at J, with 20 bases between the two ends. This CDR3 region has 15 residues. The CDR3 spells CSVETTWGGMGGYTF. CDR3 nucleotides: TGCAGCGTTGAAACAACGTGGGGGGGAATGGGTGGCTACACCTTC. The complete variable domain, with remaining parts taken from reference TRBV29-1 and TRBJ1-2, reads SAVISQKPSRDICQRGTSLTIQCQVDSQVTMMFWYRQQPGQSLTLIATANQGSEATYESGFVIDKFPISRPNLTFSTLTVSNMSPEDSSIYLCSVETTWGGMGGYTFGSGTRLTVV.